The present T cell receptor (beta chain) was sequenced within a study of blood T cell repertoires in COVID-19. Looking at the study overall: Samples of COVID-19 (acute and convalescent) were obtained from the United States, Italy and Spain.

This CDR3 spans 16 amino acids. Germline values: CDR1 KGHSH, CDR2 LQKENI. Trimming cost V 2 bases and J 2 bases, with 15 bases left between them. The method was immunoSEQ multiplex PCR; TCRdb's version includes in-frame clones alone and lacks a portion of them. The table has 10,000 to 15,000 clones, 70% to 90% seen once; the top ten hold approximately 20%. The chain combines TRBV18 with TRBJ1-1; D gene unclear. The specimen was peripheral blood. The source is a woman in her sixties with active COVID-19. The CDR3 sequence: CASSPNLRRENTEAFF. The CDR3 coding sequence is TGTGCCAGCTCACCAAATCTCCGCCGGGAAAACACTGAAGCTTTCTTT.